This T cell receptor (beta chain) was retrieved from a study of OX40 agonist ivuxolimab in advanced cancers. Study in general: The study treated patients with ivuxolimab, an agonistic anti-OX40 (CD134) antibody. Patients enrolled in dose escalation were diagnosed with hepatocellular carcinoma, melanoma, renal cell or head and neck cancer. Regarding the study as a whole: Antigens targeted by the expanded peripheral T cells were not determined. Normalized expansion of T-cell clones was also low for some nonresponders.

Worth noting for this clone: What it recognizes is unknown.

The protocol was immunoSEQ multiplex PCR, while the TCRdb copy is restricted to in-frame clones and leaves out a portion. The sample contains roughly 76,000 clones, about 93% of which appear only once. The receptor was derived from an adult with an advanced solid tumor such as melanoma, head and neck, liver or kidney cancer. The specimen was CD4+ or CD8+ T cells sorted from blood, collected in a trial of the OX40 agonist ivuxolimab.

The CDR3 protein is CASSTLAGGRPDTQYF. The CDR3 DNA sequence: TGCGCCAGCAGCACCTTAGCGGGGGGGCGCCCAGATACGCAGTATTTT. V usage is TRBV5-1 and J usage is TRBJ2-3; 11 nucleotides agree with TRBD2. The germline V gene encodes CDR1 SGHRS and CDR2 YFSETQ. The CDR3 runs to 16 residues. After removal of 4 bases from V and 4 bases from J, the junction contained 8 bases not matched to a gene.